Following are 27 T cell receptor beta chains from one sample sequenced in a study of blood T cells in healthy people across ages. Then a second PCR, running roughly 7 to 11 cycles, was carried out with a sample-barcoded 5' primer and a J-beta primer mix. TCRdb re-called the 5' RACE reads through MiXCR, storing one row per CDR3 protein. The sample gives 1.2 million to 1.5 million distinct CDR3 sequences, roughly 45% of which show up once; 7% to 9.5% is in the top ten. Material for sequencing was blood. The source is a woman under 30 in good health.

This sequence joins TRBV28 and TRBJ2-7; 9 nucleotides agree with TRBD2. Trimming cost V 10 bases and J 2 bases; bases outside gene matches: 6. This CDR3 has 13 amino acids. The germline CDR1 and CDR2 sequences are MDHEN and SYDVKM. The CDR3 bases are TGTGCCATCCAAGCGGGGGGACCCTACGAGCAGTACTTC. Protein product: CAIQAGGPYEQYF.

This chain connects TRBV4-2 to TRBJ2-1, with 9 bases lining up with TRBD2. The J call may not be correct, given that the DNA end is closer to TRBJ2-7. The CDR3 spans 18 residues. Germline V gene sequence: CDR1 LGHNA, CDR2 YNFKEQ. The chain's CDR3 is CASSQDPLSLAGHNEQYF. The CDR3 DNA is TGTGCCAGCAGCCAAGATCCCCTATCGCTAGCGGGGCACAATGAGCAGTACTTC.

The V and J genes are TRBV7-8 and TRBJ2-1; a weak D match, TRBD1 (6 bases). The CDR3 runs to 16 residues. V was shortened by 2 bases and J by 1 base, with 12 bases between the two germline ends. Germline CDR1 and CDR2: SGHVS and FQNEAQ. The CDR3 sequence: CASSLRTEGSYNEQFF. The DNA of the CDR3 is TGTGCCAGCAGCTTAAGGACAGAAGGGTCCTACAATGAGCAGTTCTTC.

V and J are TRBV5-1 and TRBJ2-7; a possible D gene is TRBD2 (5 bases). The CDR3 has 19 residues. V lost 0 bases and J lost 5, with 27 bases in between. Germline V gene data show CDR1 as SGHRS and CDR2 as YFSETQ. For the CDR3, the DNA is TGCGCCAGCAGCTTGGTCCGGGGAGATATCACAGCGTACGGCGACGAGCAGTACTTC. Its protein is CASSLVRGDITAYGDEQYF.

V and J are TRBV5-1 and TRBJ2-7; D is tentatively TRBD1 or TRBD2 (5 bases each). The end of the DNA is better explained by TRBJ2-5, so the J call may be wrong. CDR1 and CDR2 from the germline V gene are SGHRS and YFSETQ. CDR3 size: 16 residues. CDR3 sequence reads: CASSRGRGDSGETQYF. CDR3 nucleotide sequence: TGCGCCAGCAGTCGAGGAAGAGGGGATTCCGGGGAGACCCAGTACTTC.

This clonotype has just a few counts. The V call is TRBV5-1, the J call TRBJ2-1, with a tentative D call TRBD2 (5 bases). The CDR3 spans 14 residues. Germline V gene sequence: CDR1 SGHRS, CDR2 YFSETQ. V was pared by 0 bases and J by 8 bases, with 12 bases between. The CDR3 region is CASSLVRGDDEQFF. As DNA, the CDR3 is TGCGCCAGCAGCTTGGTTCGGGGAGACGATGAGCAGTTCTTC.

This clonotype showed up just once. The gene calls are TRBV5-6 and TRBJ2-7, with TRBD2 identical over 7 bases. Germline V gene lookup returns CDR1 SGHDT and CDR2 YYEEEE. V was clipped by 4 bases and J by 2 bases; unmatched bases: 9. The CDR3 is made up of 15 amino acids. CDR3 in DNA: TGTGCCAGCAGCACGGGTAGGGAGGGACCCTACGAGCAGTACTTC. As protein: CASSTGREGPYEQYF.

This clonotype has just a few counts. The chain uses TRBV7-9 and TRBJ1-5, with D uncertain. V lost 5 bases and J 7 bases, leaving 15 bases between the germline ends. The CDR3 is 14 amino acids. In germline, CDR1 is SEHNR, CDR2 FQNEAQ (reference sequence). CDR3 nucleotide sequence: TGTGCCAGCAGCCAAGGATCGGGGTTGCAGCCCCAGCATTTT. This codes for CASSQGSGLQPQHF.

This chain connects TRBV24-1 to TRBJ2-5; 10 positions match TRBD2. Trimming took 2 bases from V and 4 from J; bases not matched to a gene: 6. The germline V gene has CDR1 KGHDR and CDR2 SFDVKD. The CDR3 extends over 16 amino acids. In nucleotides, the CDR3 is TGTGCCACCAGTGATTCCCTAGCGGGGGTTGGAGAGACCCAGTACTTC. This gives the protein CATSDSLAGVGETQYF.

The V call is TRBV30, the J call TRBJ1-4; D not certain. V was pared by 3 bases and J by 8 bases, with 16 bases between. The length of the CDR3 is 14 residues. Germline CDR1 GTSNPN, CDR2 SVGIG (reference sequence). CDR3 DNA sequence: TGTGCCTGGAGCCCCCGCCGGGGAGGAGAAAAACTGTTTTTT. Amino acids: CAWSPRRGGEKLFF.

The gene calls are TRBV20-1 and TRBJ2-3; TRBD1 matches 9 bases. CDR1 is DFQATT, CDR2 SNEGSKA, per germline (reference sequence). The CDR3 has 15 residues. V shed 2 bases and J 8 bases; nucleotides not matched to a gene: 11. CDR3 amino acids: CSARPRTGERPTQYF. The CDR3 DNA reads TGCAGTGCTAGACCCAGGACAGGGGAGAGGCCTACGCAGTATTTT.

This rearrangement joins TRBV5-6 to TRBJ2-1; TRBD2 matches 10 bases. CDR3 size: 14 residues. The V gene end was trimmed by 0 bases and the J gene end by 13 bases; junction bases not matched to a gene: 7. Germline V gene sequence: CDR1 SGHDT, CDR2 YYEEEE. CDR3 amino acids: CASSLGSSGGPQFF. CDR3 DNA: TGTGCCAGCAGCTTGGGCTCTAGCGGGGGCCCCCAGTTCTTC.

The CDR3 is CASSAGTSGGGSYNEQFF. CDR3 DNA sequence: TGTGCCAGCAGCGCCGGGACTAGCGGCGGGGGATCCTACAATGAGCAGTTCTTC. The chain joins TRBV11-2 to TRBJ2-1; TRBD2 matches 11 bases. CDR3 length: 18 amino acids. Germline loops: CDR1 SGHAT, CDR2 FQNNGV. The J segment lost 1 base and the V segment lost 5 bases, leaving 10 bases of the junction unmatched.

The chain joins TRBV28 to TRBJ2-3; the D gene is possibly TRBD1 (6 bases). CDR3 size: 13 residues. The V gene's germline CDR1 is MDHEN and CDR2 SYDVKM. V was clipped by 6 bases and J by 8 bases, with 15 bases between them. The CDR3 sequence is CASRGQGSGTQYF. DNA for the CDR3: TGTGCCAGCAGGGGGCAGGGGTCAGGTACGCAGTATTTT. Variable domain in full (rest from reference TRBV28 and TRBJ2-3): DVKVTQSSRYLVKRTGEKVFLECVQDMDHENMFWYRQDPGLGLRLIYFSYDVKMKEKGDIPEGYSVSREKKERFSLILESASTNQTSMYLCASRGQGSGTQYFGPGTRLTVL.

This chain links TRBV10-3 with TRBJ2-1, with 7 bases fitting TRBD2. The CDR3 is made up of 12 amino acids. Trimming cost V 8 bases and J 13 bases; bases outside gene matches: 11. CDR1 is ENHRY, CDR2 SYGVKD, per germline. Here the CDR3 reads CAIGGSDETQFF. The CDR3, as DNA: TGTGCCATCGGCGGGAGTGACGAGACCCAGTTCTTC.

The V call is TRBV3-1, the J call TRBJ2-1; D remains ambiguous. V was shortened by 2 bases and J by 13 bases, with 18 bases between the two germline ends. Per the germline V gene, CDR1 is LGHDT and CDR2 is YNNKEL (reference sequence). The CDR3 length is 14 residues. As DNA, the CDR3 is TGTGCCAGCAGCCAAAGAGGCAAAGGACGACCCCAGTTCTTC. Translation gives CASSQRGKGRPQFF.

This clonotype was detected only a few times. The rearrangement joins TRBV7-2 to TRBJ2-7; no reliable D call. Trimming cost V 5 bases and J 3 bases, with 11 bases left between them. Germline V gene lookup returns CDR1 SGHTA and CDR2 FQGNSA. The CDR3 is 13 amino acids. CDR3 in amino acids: CASSTRADYEQYF. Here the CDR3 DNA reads TGTGCCAGCAGCACCCGGGCCGACTACGAGCAGTACTTC.

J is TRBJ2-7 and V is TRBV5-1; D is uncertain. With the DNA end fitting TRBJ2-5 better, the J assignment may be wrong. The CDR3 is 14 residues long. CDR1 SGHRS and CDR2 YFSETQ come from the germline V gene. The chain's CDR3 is CASSLEVATRTQYF. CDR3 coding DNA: TGCGCCAGCAGCTTGGAGGTAGCCACGCGGACCCAGTACTTC.

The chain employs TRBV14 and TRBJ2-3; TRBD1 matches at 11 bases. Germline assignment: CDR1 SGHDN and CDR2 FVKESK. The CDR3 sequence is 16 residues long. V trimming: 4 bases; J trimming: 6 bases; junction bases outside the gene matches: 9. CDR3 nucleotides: TGTGCCAGCAGCCCCCGGGACAGGGGGATGTCGGATACGCAGTATTTT. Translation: CASSPRDRGMSDTQYF.

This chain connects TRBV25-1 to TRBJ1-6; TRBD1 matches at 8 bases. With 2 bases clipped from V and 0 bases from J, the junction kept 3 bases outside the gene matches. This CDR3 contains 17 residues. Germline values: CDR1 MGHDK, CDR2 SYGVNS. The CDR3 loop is CASSERQGSSYNSPLHF. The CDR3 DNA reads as TGTGCCAGCAGTGAAAGACAGGGGAGCTCCTATAATTCACCCCTCCACTTT.

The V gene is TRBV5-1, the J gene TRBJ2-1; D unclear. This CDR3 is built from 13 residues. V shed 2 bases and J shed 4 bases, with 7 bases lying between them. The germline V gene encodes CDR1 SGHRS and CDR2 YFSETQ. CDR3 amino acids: CASSLHPYNEQFF. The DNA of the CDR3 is TGCGCCAGCAGCTTACACCCTTACAATGAGCAGTTCTTC.

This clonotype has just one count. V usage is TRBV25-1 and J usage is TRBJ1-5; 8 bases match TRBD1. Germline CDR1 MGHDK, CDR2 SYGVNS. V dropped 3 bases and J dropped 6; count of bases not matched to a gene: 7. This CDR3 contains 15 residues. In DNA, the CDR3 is TGTGCCAGCAGTGAGGATGGACAGGGCAGTCAGCCCCAGCATTTT. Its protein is CASSEDGQGSQPQHF.

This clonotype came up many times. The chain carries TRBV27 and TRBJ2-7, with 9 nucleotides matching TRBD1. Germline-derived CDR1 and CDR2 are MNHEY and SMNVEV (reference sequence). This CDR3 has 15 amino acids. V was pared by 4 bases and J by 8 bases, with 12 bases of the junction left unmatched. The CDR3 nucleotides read TGTGCCAGCAGTTCTTCTTCGGACAGGGGAAAAAAGCAGTACTTC. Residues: CASSSSSDRGKKQYF.

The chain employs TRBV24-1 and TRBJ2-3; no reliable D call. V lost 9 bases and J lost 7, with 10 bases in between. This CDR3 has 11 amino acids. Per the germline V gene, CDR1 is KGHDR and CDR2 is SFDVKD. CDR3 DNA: TGTGCCACCGCCTTGGGATATACGCAGTATTTT. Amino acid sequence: CATALGYTQYF.

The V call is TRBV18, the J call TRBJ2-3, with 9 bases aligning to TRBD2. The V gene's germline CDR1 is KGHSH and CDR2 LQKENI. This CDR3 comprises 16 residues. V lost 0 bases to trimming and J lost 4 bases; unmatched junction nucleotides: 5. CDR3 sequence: CASSPPIAGVADTQYF. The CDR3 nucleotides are TGTGCCAGCTCACCACCTATAGCGGGAGTTGCAGATACGCAGTATTTT.

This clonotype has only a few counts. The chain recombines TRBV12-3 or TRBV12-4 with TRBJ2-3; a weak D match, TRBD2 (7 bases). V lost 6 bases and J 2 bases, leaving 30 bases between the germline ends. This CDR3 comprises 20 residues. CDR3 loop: CASSQPWGGATLPPTDTQYF. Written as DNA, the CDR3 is TGTGCCAGCAGCCAGCCTTGGGGGGGGGCCACCCTGCCCCCCACAGATACGCAGTATTTT.

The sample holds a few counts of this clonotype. The DNA of the CDR3 is TGCAGTGCTGGATCCGACAGGGAGGGTGGCTACACCTTC. The encoded protein is CSAGSDREGGYTF. This chain joins TRBV20-1 and TRBJ1-2, with TRBD1 matching 7 bases. Germline V gives CDR1 DFQATT, CDR2 SNEGSKA (reference sequence). After removal of 5 bases from V and 7 bases from J, the junction contained 10 bases not matched to a gene. The CDR3 is made up of 13 amino acids.